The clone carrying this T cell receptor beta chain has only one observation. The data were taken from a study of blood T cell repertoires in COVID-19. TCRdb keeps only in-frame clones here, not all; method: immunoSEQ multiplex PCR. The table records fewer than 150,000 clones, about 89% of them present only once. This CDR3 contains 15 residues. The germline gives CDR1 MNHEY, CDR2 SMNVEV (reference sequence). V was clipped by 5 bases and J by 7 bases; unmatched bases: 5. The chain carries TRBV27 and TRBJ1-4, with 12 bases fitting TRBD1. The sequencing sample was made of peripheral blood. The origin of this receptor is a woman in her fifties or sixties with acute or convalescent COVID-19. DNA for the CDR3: TGTGCCAGCAGTCGGGACAGGGGGCGAGTTGAAAAACTGTTTTTT. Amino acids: CASSRDRGRVEKLFF.